A selection of T cell receptor beta chains follows, all from one sample in a study of T cells in Graves' hyperthyroidism and ophthalmopathy. Each CDR3 protein is one row after TCRdb ran MiXCR on the multiplex PCR reads. The data contain 200,000 to 250,000 distinct CDR3 sequences, about a sixth of them singletons. Sequencing used blood. The source of these receptors is a woman between 18 and 29 years old with Graves' ophthalmopathy. Each CDR3 is given with its conserved first and last residue. The D gene is left open where the match is weak. Clone size is stated in some rows and not others, as once, few, many or a class when expanded.

CDR3nt	CDR3aa	d_gene	len	v_gene	j_gene	abundance
TGTGCCAGCAGGGTAACCGGGACAGGCTCCTACGAGCAGTACTTC	CASRVTGTGSYEQYF	TRBD1	15	TRBV2	TRBJ2-7	many
TGTGCCAGCAGCTCGAGACAGGGTCTTGGCTACACCTTC	CASSSRQGLGYTF	TRBD1	13	TRBV5-6	TRBJ1-2	few
TGCAGCTCCAGCAGGGGATCAGCCTACAATGAGCAGTTCTTC	CSSSRGSAYNEQFF	NA	14	TRBV29-1	TRBJ2-1	many
TGTGCCAGCAGTGAAGGGGGCCAAGACAGGGCCTACGAGCAGTACTTC	CASSEGGQDRAYEQYF	TRBD1	16	TRBV2	TRBJ2-7	NA
TGTGCCAGCAAAACTGAGACAGGAGGTAGCAATCAGCCCCAGCATTTT	CASKTETGGSNQPQHF	NA	16	TRBV12-3/TRBV12-4	TRBJ1-5	many
TGTGCCAGCAGTGATACAGGGCTCTTGAATTCACCCCTCCACTTT	CASSDTGLLNSPLHF	NA	15	TRBV6-1	TRBJ1-6	many
TGTGCCAGCACCCGGCAGGGTGGGGGTGGCTACACCTTC	CASTRQGGGGYTF	NA	13	TRBV5-6	TRBJ1-2	few
TGTGCCAGCAGGGGTTGGGGGATGAACACTGAAGCTTTCTTT	CASRGWGMNTEAFF	NA	14	TRBV27	TRBJ1-1	many
TGTGCCAGCAGTTTAATCAGGGCGAATAATGAAAAACTGTTTTTT	CASSLIRANNEKLFF	NA	15	TRBV12-3/TRBV12-4	TRBJ1-4	many
TGTGCCAGCAGCTTGCAAGGAACCGGGACAGGGGGAAGTCGGCAGCCCCAGCATTTT	CASSLQGTGTGGSRQPQHF	TRBD1	19	TRBV11-2	TRBJ1-5	few
TGCGCCAGCAGCTTTTCAGGACAGGGAAGAACTGAAGCTTTCTTT	CASSFSGQGRTEAFF	TRBD1	15	TRBV5-1	TRBJ1-1	many